These T cell receptor beta chains were read from a single sample in a study of blood T cell repertoires in COVID-19. Some clones are missing from TCRdb's copy, which holds only in-frame ones; the method was immunoSEQ multiplex PCR. The table lists about 130,000 clones, around 88% of them singletons. The sample taken for sequencing was peripheral blood. The receptor source for this set is a human donor in a cohort sampled during active COVID-19. Each CDR3 is given with its conserved first and last residue. Each record gives: CDR3 DNA, CDR3 protein, V gene, clone size, J gene, D gene, CDR3 length. A D gene is named only where the DNA matches it firmly. Clone size, where shown, is once, few, many, or a class for clones that have expanded.

TGCGCCAGCAGTGATGGGAAGGAGTGGACTCGGGAGACCCAGTACTTC	CASSDGKEWTRETQYF	TRBV10-1	NA	TRBJ2-5	NA	16
TGTGCCAGCAGCCAAGTTTTTGCGGACAATGAGCAGTTCTTC	CASSQVFADNEQFF	TRBV14	NA	TRBJ2-1	NA	14
TGCGCCAGCAGCCACTTGGACAGGCTTGAAGCTTTCTTT	CASSHLDRLEAFF	TRBV4-3	NA	TRBJ1-1	TRBD1	13
TGTGCCAGCAGCCCGGGACTAGCGGGAGGTATCGAGCAGTACTTC	CASSPGLAGGIEQYF	TRBV5-6	NA	TRBJ2-7	TRBD2	15
TGTGCCAGCAGTGAGGGTCGAGGGGGTCCATATTTGGACACTGAAGCTTTCTTT	CASSEGRGGPYLDTEAFF	TRBV25-1	NA	TRBJ1-1	NA	18
TGTGCCAGCTCATTTAACCGGGGGACCGAGAGTTCACCCCTCCACTTT	CASSFNRGTESSPLHF	TRBV18	NA	TRBJ1-6	NA	16
TGTGCCAGCAGTGAAAGGCGGCAGAGAAGCACAAATACGCAGTATTTT	CASSERRQRSTNTQYF	TRBV6-1	NA	TRBJ2-3	NA	16
TGTGCCTGGAGTGGGGGGACAAAGTCTTTGAACACTGAAGCTTTCTTT	CAWSGGTKSLNTEAFF	TRBV30	NA	TRBJ1-1	NA	16
TGTGCCAGTAGTATGCCAGGGGCTGGAAACACCATATATTTT	CASSMPGAGNTIYF	TRBV19	NA	TRBJ1-3	NA	14
TGTGCCAGCAGTCCGACAGGGAATGGCTACACCTTC	CASSPTGNGYTF	TRBV27	NA	TRBJ1-2	TRBD1	12
TGTGCCAGTAGCGCCTTTGCCCGGGAGAGTACTGAGCAGTTCTTC	CASSAFARESTEQFF	TRBV19	NA	TRBJ2-1	NA	15
TGTGCCAGCAGCCCAGGGGGCACTGAAGCTTTCTTT	CASSPGGTEAFF	TRBV7-9	few	TRBJ1-1	TRBD1	12
TGTGCCAGCTCACCACGCTTTGCGGGACCGCAGTATTTT	CASSPRFAGPQYF	TRBV18	NA	TRBJ2-3	NA	13
TGCGCCAGCAGCACGTCTAGCGGTCTGGGAGAGACCCAGTACTTC	CASSTSSGLGETQYF	TRBV4-1	NA	TRBJ2-5	TRBD2	15
TGTGCCAGCAGCTTAGCAGGGGGCGCTGGGGCCAACGTCCTGACTTTC	CASSLAGGAGANVLTF	TRBV7-6	NA	TRBJ2-6	TRBD1	16
TGTGCCAGCAGCTTATCCTACCAGGTCTACGAGCAGTACTTC	CASSLSYQVYEQYF	TRBV11-2	NA	TRBJ2-7	NA	14
TGTGCCAGCAGCTTAGTCCGGGAAGGGCAGTTCTTC	CASSLVREGQFF	TRBV7-2	NA	TRBJ2-1	NA	12
TGTGCCAGTGCAACAAGGGAGGGAAATTCACCCCTCCACTTT	CASATREGNSPLHF	TRBV27	NA	TRBJ1-6	NA	14
TGTGCCAGCAGCTTGTCCGGGACAGCCAGCTACAATGAGCAGTTCTTC	CASSLSGTASYNEQFF	TRBV5-5	NA	TRBJ2-1	TRBD1	16
TGTGCCAGCAGCATCAGAACAGGGGGCACTGGAAACACCATATATTTT	CASSIRTGGTGNTIYF	TRBV9	NA	TRBJ1-3	TRBD1	16
TGTGCCATCAGTGAGGCCCGACTAGCGGGAGGCGATGAGCAGTTCTTC	CAISEARLAGGDEQFF	TRBV10-3	once	TRBJ2-1	TRBD2	16
TGTGCCAGCAGCTTGGGAGGAGCGGGAGCGGGCACCGGGGAGCTGTTTTTT	CASSLGGAGAGTGELFF	TRBV5-4	few	TRBJ2-2	TRBD2	17
TGTGCCACCAGTGACCCCTCCGGGGAGCTGTTTTTT	CATSDPSGELFF	TRBV24-1	NA	TRBJ2-2	NA	12
TGTGCCTGGAGTGGGGGGCAGGTTAATGAAAAACTGTTTTTT	CAWSGGQVNEKLFF	TRBV30	once	TRBJ1-4	NA	14
TGTGCCACCAGTCCCTACGAAGCCATTGCTGGGGAGCTGTTTTTT	CATSPYEAIAGELFF	TRBV24-1	NA	TRBJ2-2	NA	15
TGTGCCAGCAGCCAAGCCTATATCTCCTACAATGAGCAGTTCTTC	CASSQAYISYNEQFF	TRBV3-1/TRBV3-2	NA	TRBJ2-1	NA	15
TGTGCCGGAAGGGAGGGTCATGTCGGGGGCAATTCACCCCTCCACTTT	CAGREGHVGGNSPLHF	TRBV30	once	TRBJ1-6	NA	16
TGTGCCAGCAGCCCACAGGGGGCCCTCTCTGGAAACACCATATATTTT	CASSPQGALSGNTIYF	TRBV14	NA	TRBJ1-3	TRBD1	16
TGTGCCAGCAGCGTAGGTGGGCCTAATGAAAAACTGTTTTTT	CASSVGGPNEKLFF	TRBV9	NA	TRBJ1-4	NA	14
TGTGCCAGCACCCGGAGTGGGGGGGAGGCGAACGAGCAGTACTTC	CASTRSGGEANEQYF	TRBV6-5	NA	TRBJ2-7	TRBD2	15
TGCGCCAGCAGCTTGGAAGAAGCCGGAAACACCATATATTTT	CASSLEEAGNTIYF	TRBV5-1	NA	TRBJ1-3	NA	14
TGTGCCAGCAGCTTCGGGACTAGCGGTGGGTATGAGCAGTTCTTC	CASSFGTSGGYEQFF	TRBV5-6	NA	TRBJ2-1	TRBD2	15
TGCGCCAGCAGTGGAGACGGGACTAGCGGAATCTACACAGATACGCAGTATTTT	CASSGDGTSGIYTDTQYF	TRBV10-1	once	TRBJ2-3	TRBD2	18
TGTGCCAGCAGTTACGAAGCGGGAGACGTGACAGATACGCAGTATTTT	CASSYEAGDVTDTQYF	TRBV2	NA	TRBJ2-3	TRBD2	16
TGTGCCAGCTCACGGACAGACCAAGAGACCCAGTACTTC	CASSRTDQETQYF	TRBV18	NA	TRBJ2-5	NA	13
TGTGCCAGCAGCTTAATCCAGGGTGATTATGGCTACACCTTC	CASSLIQGDYGYTF	TRBV7-2	few	TRBJ1-2	NA	14
TGTGCCAGCAGCTTGGTGGTCCTGGCGGGTAACTATGGCTACACCTTC	CASSLVVLAGNYGYTF	TRBV5-6	NA	TRBJ1-2	NA	16
TGTGCCAGCAGCCAATTACGAAGGACAGGAGGAAATGAAAAACTGTTTTTT	CASSQLRRTGGNEKLFF	TRBV14	NA	TRBJ1-4	TRBD1	17
TGTGCCAGCAGTCGGTGGACAGGGGGTGGCTATGGCTACACCTTC	CASSRWTGGGYGYTF	TRBV28	NA	TRBJ1-2	TRBD1	15